This TCR beta chain is drawn from a study of early T cells in non-severe SARS-CoV-2 infection. Study in general: It was bulk RNA from unsorted whole blood that was sequenced, and the chains were unpaired.

This clonotype was seen at least ten times. The germline V gene encodes CDR1 SGDLS and CDR2 YYNGEE. Trimming removed 0 bases from V and 2 bases from J, with 5 bases in between. This CDR3 is 13 amino acids long. Attachment of unique molecular identifiers was made to individual cDNA molecules. TCRdb fed the 5' RACE reads into MiXCR, producing one record per CDR3 protein. Counted here are roughly 63,000 distinct CDR3 sequences, roughly 13% occurring once; the ten biggest clones make up about 4.7%. The TCR was taken from an adult who was a healthcare worker with PCR-confirmed SARS-CoV-2 infection or an uninfected control (not recorded which). The sequencing sample was made of whole blood. This chain connects TRBV9 to TRBJ1-2; D gene uncertain. The DNA for the CDR3 is TGTGCCAGCAGCGTAGACGAAAACTATGGCTACACCTTC. Translated, it gives CASSVDENYGYTF.